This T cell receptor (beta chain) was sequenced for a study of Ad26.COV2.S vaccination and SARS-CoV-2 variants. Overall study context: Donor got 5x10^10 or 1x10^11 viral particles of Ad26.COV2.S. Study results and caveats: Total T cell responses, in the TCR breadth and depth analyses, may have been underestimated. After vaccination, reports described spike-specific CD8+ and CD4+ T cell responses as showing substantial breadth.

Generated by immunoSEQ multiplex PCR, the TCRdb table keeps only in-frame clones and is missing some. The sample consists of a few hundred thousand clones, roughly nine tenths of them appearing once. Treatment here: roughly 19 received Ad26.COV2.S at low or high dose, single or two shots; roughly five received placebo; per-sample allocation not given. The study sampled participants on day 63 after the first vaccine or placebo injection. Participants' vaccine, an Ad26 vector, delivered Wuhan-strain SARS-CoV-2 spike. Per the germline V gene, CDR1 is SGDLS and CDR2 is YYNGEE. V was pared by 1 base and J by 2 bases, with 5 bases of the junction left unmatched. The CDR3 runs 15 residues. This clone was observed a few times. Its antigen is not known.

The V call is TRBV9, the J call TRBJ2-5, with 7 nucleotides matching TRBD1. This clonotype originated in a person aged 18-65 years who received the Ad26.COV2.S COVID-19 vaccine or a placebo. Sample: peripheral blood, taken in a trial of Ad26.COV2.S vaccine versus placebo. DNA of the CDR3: TGTGCCAGCAGCGTAAACTGGGACAGTCAAGAGACCCAGTACTTC. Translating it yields CASSVNWDSQETQYF.